These T cell receptor beta chains were read from a single sample in a study of shared clonotypes between healthy human individuals. Sequencing was performed with immunoSEQ multiplex PCR; in TCRdb, only in-frame clones are kept and a portion is missing. The sample includes roughly 2,300,000 clones, less than 95% of them seen just once. Material: naive CD4+ T cells from PBMCs. The origin of the receptors is a man younger than 30 in good health. Some clones in this sample may be carry-over from other donors' samples. Each CDR3 is given with its conserved first and last residue. D genes are given only for firm matches. Size tells how often a clone was seen (once, few, many) or the class of an expanded clone, and some rows leave it out.

j_call v_call d_call clone_size cdr3_nt cdr3_aa
TRBJ2-1 TRBV29-1 TRBD1 NA TGCAGCGTGGGGACAGGGGGCGATGAGCAGTTCTTC CSVGTGGDEQFF
TRBJ2-1 TRBV6-5 TRBD2 NA TGTGCCAGCAGTTACAGCGGGAGGGTCTCCTACAATGAGCAGTTCTTC CASSYSGRVSYNEQFF
TRBJ1-1 TRBV4-1 TRBD1 NA TGCGCCAGCAGCCAAGTTCTGGGACAGATAAACACTGAAGCTTTCTTT CASSQVLGQINTEAFF
TRBJ2-3 TRBV7-6 NA NA TGTGCCAGCAGAACAGTTGGCGGTACTAGGGATACGCAGTATTTT CASRTVGGTRDTQYF
TRBJ2-7 TRBV6-1 NA NA TGTGCCAGCAGTGAATTCCCGGGAGACTACGAGCAGTACTTC CASSEFPGDYEQYF
TRBJ2-5 TRBV29-1 TRBD2 NA TGCAGCACGTGGACTAGCGTGTACCAAGAGACCCAGTACTTC CSTWTSVYQETQYF
TRBJ1-4 TRBV28 NA NA TGTGCCAGCAGGTCACAGAATGAAAAACTGTTTTTT CASRSQNEKLFF
TRBJ1-3 TRBV9 NA NA TGTGCCAGCAGCGGTCGCATCGGGGTCGGCGGAGACACCATATATTTT CASSGRIGVGGDTIYF
TRBJ2-5 TRBV5-4 NA NA TGTGCCAGCAGCTTGGATCTACAAGTAGTGGAGACCCAGTACTTC CASSLDLQVVETQYF
TRBJ2-1 TRBV7-9 NA NA TGTGCCAGCAGCGAAATCCCCGGGACACCTCCCAGTGAGCAGTTCTTC CASSEIPGTPPSEQFF
TRBJ2-7 TRBV28 NA NA TGTGCCAGCAGTTTTGGGGGTATTATCTACGAGCAGTACTTC CASSFGGIIYEQYF
TRBJ1-5 TRBV28 TRBD1 NA TGTGCCAGCACGACAGGGCTCCAGCCCCAGCATTTT CASTTGLQPQHF
TRBJ2-7 TRBV27 TRBD2 NA TGTGCCAGCAGTTTAGTAGGAAGCCGAGCGGGGAGCTCCTACGAGCAGTACTTC CASSLVGSRAGSSYEQYF
TRBJ2-1 TRBV4-3 NA once TGCGCCAGCAGCCAAGAGATAGCCGGGGAGCAGTTCTTC CASSQEIAGEQFF
TRBJ1-4 TRBV30 NA few TGTGCCTGGAGTGTAGAGGCCGGGGGAAAACTGTTTTTT CAWSVEAGGKLFF
TRBJ2-7 TRBV7-9 TRBD2 NA TGTGCCAGCAGCTTAGGGTCTAGCGGGAGTGACGAGCAGTACTTC CASSLGSSGSDEQYF
TRBJ2-1 TRBV4-1 TRBD2 NA TGCGCCAGCAGCCAAGAATACCTGGGACTAGCGGGAACTCACAATGAGCAGTTCTTC CASSQEYLGLAGTHNEQFF
TRBJ1-5 TRBV6-1 NA once TGTGCCAGCAGCCTGGGGGGGAATTACAATCAGCCCCAGCATTTT CASSLGGNYNQPQHF